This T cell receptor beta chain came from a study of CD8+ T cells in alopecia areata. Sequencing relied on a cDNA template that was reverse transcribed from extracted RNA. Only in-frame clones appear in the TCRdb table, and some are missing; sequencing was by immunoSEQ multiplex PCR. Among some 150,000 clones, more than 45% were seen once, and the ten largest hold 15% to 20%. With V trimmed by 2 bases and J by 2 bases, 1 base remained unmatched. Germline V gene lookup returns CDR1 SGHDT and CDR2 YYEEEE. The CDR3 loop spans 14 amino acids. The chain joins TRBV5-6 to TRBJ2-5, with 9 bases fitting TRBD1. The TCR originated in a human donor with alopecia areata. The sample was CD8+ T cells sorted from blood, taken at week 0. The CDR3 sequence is CASSFGTGQETQYF. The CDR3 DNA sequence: TGTGCCAGCAGCTTTGGGACAGGGCAAGAGACCCAGTACTTC.